The clone carrying this TCR beta chain was observed a handful of times. Its target is not known. This sample is part of a study of identical twins. Study-wide results and limits: Sequences that were beta out-of-frame showed weaker excess twin sharing.

TCRdb processed the 5' RACE reads anew with MiXCR; each CDR3 protein has one entry. The data show just over 500,000 distinct CDR3 sequences, roughly a fifth seen once. The CDR3 is 12 amino acids. Deletions cut 6 bases from V and 2 bases from J, with 8 bases between. CDR1 and CDR2 (germline): DFQATT, SNEGSKA (reference sequence). Another study also made use of these data, one on T cells expressing NK-cell markers. From that second work: In several experiments, sorting was restricted to alpha-beta TCR T cells by an anti-gamma-delta TCR antibody. About six donors carried dominant NKG2C+ clonotypes that made up 1.0-7.0% of their CD8+ T cells.

The chain couples TRBV20-1 to TRBJ1-3; D might be TRBD1 (5 bases). Sequencing was done on a sample of CD4+ T cells sorted from blood. This receptor was taken from a young woman in good health. The CDR3 region has the DNA TGCAGTGCGAAGGGGCCTGGAAACACCATATATTTT. This sequence encodes CSAKGPGNTIYF.